This TCR beta chain emerged from a study of PD-1 blockade in classical Hodgkin lymphoma. Study summary: Nivolumab dosed at 3 mg/kg went to patients intravenously every 2 weeks.

Germline V lookup: CDR1 SGHNT, CDR2 YYREEE (reference sequence). This CDR3 has 16 residues. J was trimmed by 5 bases and V by 1 base; bases with no gene match: 9. Sequencing used immunoSEQ multiplex PCR; TCRdb keeps in-frame clones, though not all of them. This table has some 100,000 clones, approximately 94% appearing once. The time point: cycle 4 day 1 (C4D1), after less than seven weeks of nivolumab. Relapse was seen in all patients after autologous stem cell transplantation, and brentuximab vedotin exposure was variable. Reported best responses ranged across complete response, partial response or progressive disease.

The chain links TRBV5-4 to TRBJ2-3; 8 nucleotides line up with TRBD1. The sequence was obtained from a human donor with classical Hodgkin lymphoma. The source material was peripheral blood mononuclear cells (PBMCs), sampled before the fourth cycle of nivolumab. The CDR3 sequence: CASSLKTTGGVDTQYF. As DNA, the CDR3 is TGTGCCAGCAGCTTGAAGACAACAGGGGGAGTAGATACGCAGTATTTT.